Listed below are T cell receptor beta chains from one sample, sequenced in a study of CD8+CD57+ T cells in acquired aplastic anemia. TCRdb re-called the reads through MiXCR, storing one row per CDR3 protein. The data show 450,000 to 600,000 distinct CDR3 sequences, with around 30% seen just once and around 0.82% held by the top ten. The specimen was sorted CD4+, CD8+, or CD8+CD57+ T cells (not recorded which) from PBMCs. Receptors originate from a human donor with aplastic anemia. Each CDR3 is given with its conserved first and last residue. A D gene is named only where the DNA matches it firmly. Rows give clone size only sometimes, using once, few, many, or a class for an expanded clone.

j_gene: TRBJ2-7
v_gene: TRBV7-2
abundance: -
d_gene: -
CDR3nt: TGTGCCAGCAGCTTCACCTTCCAGGGGTACGAGCAGTACTTC
CDR3aa: CASSFTFQGYEQYF

j_gene: TRBJ2-7
v_gene: TRBV10-3
abundance: many
d_gene: -
CDR3nt: TGTGCCATCAGTACAGGGCGGGAGGAGCAGTACTTC
CDR3aa: CAISTGREEQYF

j_gene: TRBJ1-1
v_gene: TRBV4-2
abundance: -
d_gene: -
CDR3nt: TGTGCCAGCAGCCAAGACGGTCCGGCGGGGATCACTGAAGCTTTCTTT
CDR3aa: CASSQDGPAGITEAFF

j_gene: TRBJ1-5
v_gene: TRBV2
abundance: many
d_gene: TRBD1
CDR3nt: TGTGCCAGCAGTCCGGACAGGGGGCAGGTTCAGCCCCAGCATTTT
CDR3aa: CASSPDRGQVQPQHF

j_gene: TRBJ2-3
v_gene: TRBV5-1
abundance: few
d_gene: -
CDR3nt: TGCGCCAGCAGCTTGGCAGGGGCCTACACAGATACGCAGTATTTT
CDR3aa: CASSLAGAYTDTQYF

j_gene: TRBJ1-2
v_gene: TRBV7-9
abundance: -
d_gene: -
CDR3nt: TGTGCCAGCAGCTATGACCGAGATGGCTACACCTTC
CDR3aa: CASSYDRDGYTF

j_gene: TRBJ1-4
v_gene: TRBV16
abundance: many
d_gene: -
CDR3nt: TGTGCCAGCAGCCAATCCGCGGGGCGAGGTGAAAAACTGTTTTTT
CDR3aa: CASSQSAGRGEKLFF

j_gene: TRBJ2-1
v_gene: TRBV9
abundance: -
d_gene: -
CDR3nt: TGTGCCAGCAGCGGGGAAGAAATTGAGCAGTTCTTC
CDR3aa: CASSGEEIEQFF

j_gene: TRBJ2-7
v_gene: TRBV6-1
abundance: few
d_gene: -
CDR3nt: TGTGCCAGCAGCCCACTCAATAACTACGAGCAGTACTTC
CDR3aa: CASSPLNNYEQYF

j_gene: TRBJ2-1
v_gene: TRBV25-1
abundance: many
d_gene: TRBD1
CDR3nt: TGTGCCAGCAGTGTAGGACAGGGTCGTGACGAGCAGTTCTTC
CDR3aa: CASSVGQGRDEQFF

j_gene: TRBJ1-1
v_gene: TRBV10-1
abundance: -
d_gene: -
CDR3nt: TGCGCCGGGGGGGGTTGCACTGAAGCTTTCTTT
CDR3aa: CAGGGCTEAFF

j_gene: TRBJ2-5
v_gene: TRBV19
abundance: many
d_gene: TRBD2
CDR3nt: TGTGCCAGTAGTATTATTGCGGGAGCAGGGGAGACCCAGTACTTC
CDR3aa: CASSIIAGAGETQYF

j_gene: TRBJ2-5
v_gene: TRBV20-1
abundance: few
d_gene: TRBD2
CDR3nt: TGCAGTGCTAGAGCTAGCGGGGGGCTTGTTGGGACCCAGTACTTC
CDR3aa: CSARASGGLVGTQYF

j_gene: TRBJ2-1
v_gene: TRBV7-2
abundance: many
d_gene: TRBD1
CDR3nt: TGTGCCAGCAGCTTAGCTGGGACAGGGGTAAACAATGAGCAGTTCTTC
CDR3aa: CASSLAGTGVNNEQFF

j_gene: TRBJ2-2
v_gene: TRBV5-1
abundance: -
d_gene: TRBD2
CDR3nt: TGCTCCAGCAGCGGGGGGACTTCTTCGAACACCGGGGAGCTGTTTTTT
CDR3aa: CSSSGGTSSNTGELFF

j_gene: TRBJ1-3
v_gene: TRBV2
abundance: -
d_gene: -
CDR3nt: TGTGCCAGCAGTGAACTGGGTACTGGAACCACCATATATTTT
CDR3aa: CASSELGTGTTIYF

j_gene: TRBJ1-1
v_gene: TRBV7-2
abundance: few
d_gene: -
CDR3nt: TGTGCCAGCAGCTTATTGGGGGTTTCCAACACTGAAGCTTTCTTT
CDR3aa: CASSLLGVSNTEAFF

j_gene: TRBJ1-3
v_gene: TRBV2
abundance: many
d_gene: TRBD1
CDR3nt: TGTGCCAGCAAAGAGGACAGGGGGGTCTCTGGAAACACCATATATTTT
CDR3aa: CASKEDRGVSGNTIYF

j_gene: TRBJ1-5
v_gene: TRBV2
abundance: many
d_gene: -
CDR3nt: TGTGCCACCTGTAATAGCAATCAGCCCCAGCATTTT
CDR3aa: CATCNSNQPQHF